Listed below are T cell receptor beta chains from one sample, sequenced in a study of cytomegalovirus exposure and HLA in healthy donors. Sequencing used immunoSEQ multiplex PCR; TCRdb keeps in-frame clones, though not all of them. The sample has about 190,000 clones, about 83% seen once. The material sequenced was PBMCs. Receptors originate from a woman in her twenties or thirties in good health and CMV-seropositive. CDR3s include the opening cysteine and the closing phenylalanine or tryptophan. The order of the fields is J gene, D gene, V gene, CDR3 protein. A D gene is named only where the DNA matches it firmly.

J: TRBJ2-1
D: NA
V: TRBV6-5
CDR3: CASSYESEQFF

J: TRBJ2-7
D: NA
V: TRBV28
CDR3: CASSGGPSLTYEQYF

J: TRBJ2-1
D: TRBD2
V: TRBV4-1
CDR3: CASSPVGTSTPKPGNEQFF

J: TRBJ2-1
D: TRBD1
V: TRBV10-3
CDR3: CAIAGTGVPNEQFF

J: TRBJ1-4
D: NA
V: TRBV10-2
CDR3: CASRAFATNEKLFF

J: TRBJ2-7
D: NA
V: TRBV15
CDR3: CATSRPTTVPYSYEQYF

J: TRBJ2-5
D: NA
V: TRBV5-6
CDR3: CASSLSLETQYF

J: TRBJ2-2
D: TRBD1
V: TRBV6-1
CDR3: CASSANRGNTGELFF

J: TRBJ2-3
D: TRBD2
V: TRBV7-9
CDR3: CASSLSIAGGGTDTQYF

J: TRBJ1-1
D: NA
V: TRBV5-1
CDR3: CASSPLVNTEAFF

J: TRBJ1-1
D: NA
V: TRBV4-3
CDR3: CASSRGTANTEAFF

J: TRBJ2-7
D: NA
V: TRBV5-1
CDR3: CASSFGHRGGMMNEQYF

J: TRBJ2-2
D: TRBD1
V: TRBV19
CDR3: CASTRVPSGGGTGELFF

J: TRBJ1-2
D: NA
V: TRBV6-1
CDR3: CASSGTVNYGYTF

J: TRBJ2-7
D: NA
V: TRBV15
CDR3: CATSRSLLYEQYF

J: TRBJ1-4
D: TRBD1
V: TRBV5-4
CDR3: CASSLSGQGGEKLFF

J: TRBJ1-2
D: NA
V: TRBV28
CDR3: CASSSEPGLRGDTF

J: TRBJ2-5
D: NA
V: TRBV5-1
CDR3: CASSLRQYQETQYF

J: TRBJ1-6
D: NA
V: TRBV19
CDR3: CASSFRGLDSPLHF

J: TRBJ2-1
D: TRBD2
V: TRBV9
CDR3: CASSPRLAGVGNEQFF

J: TRBJ2-3
D: NA
V: TRBV28
CDR3: CASRISGNTDTQYF

J: TRBJ1-1
D: NA
V: TRBV7-9
CDR3: CASSPSGGLAEAFF

J: TRBJ2-1
D: NA
V: TRBV13
CDR3: CASSAGRYYNEQFF

J: TRBJ2-7
D: TRBD1
V: TRBV27
CDR3: CASQRRTGIYEQYF

J: TRBJ2-5
D: NA
V: TRBV7-9
CDR3: CASSLPPGAIPRAQYF

J: TRBJ1-1
D: NA
V: TRBV9
CDR3: CASSGFGRLTEAFF

J: TRBJ1-1
D: NA
V: TRBV10-3
CDR3: CAISAQGGSTEAFF

J: TRBJ2-7
D: NA
V: TRBV7-9
CDR3: CASSGGVYEQYF

J: TRBJ2-7
D: TRBD2
V: TRBV7-2
CDR3: CASSLIGGLAGGHYYEQYF

J: TRBJ2-7
D: NA
V: TRBV4-3
CDR3: CASSFGSYPSEQYF

J: TRBJ2-4
D: NA
V: TRBV7-9
CDR3: CASSPLRSAGKNIQYF

J: TRBJ2-1
D: TRBD1
V: TRBV7-9
CDR3: CASATGGAVNEQFF

J: TRBJ1-1
D: TRBD1
V: TRBV6-1
CDR3: CASRSQGARTTEAFF

J: TRBJ2-3
D: TRBD1
V: TRBV6-5
CDR3: CASSNTQGITDTQYF

J: TRBJ2-3
D: NA
V: TRBV6-5
CDR3: CASGGFRDTQYF

J: TRBJ2-1
D: TRBD2
V: TRBV27
CDR3: CASSGIKDRTRLTYNEQFF

J: TRBJ1-5
D: NA
V: TRBV15
CDR3: CATSRVLPGLIEPQHF

J: TRBJ2-7
D: TRBD2
V: TRBV4-1
CDR3: CASSQDFLAESYEQYF

J: TRBJ2-1
D: NA
V: TRBV11-2
CDR3: CASSLDRGNEQFF

J: TRBJ2-2
D: NA
V: TRBV19
CDR3: CASRDRAGTGELFF

J: TRBJ2-2
D: NA
V: TRBV5-1
CDR3: CASSSGHLNTGELFF

J: TRBJ2-5
D: NA
V: TRBV27
CDR3: CASSSLSGVGAQETQYF

J: TRBJ2-3
D: TRBD1
V: TRBV7-2
CDR3: CASWGTGGDTQYF

J: TRBJ1-4
D: NA
V: TRBV9
CDR3: CASSKTGATNEKLFF

J: TRBJ1-6
D: TRBD1
V: TRBV7-9
CDR3: CASSPSTGGRNSPLHF

J: TRBJ2-1
D: NA
V: TRBV25-1
CDR3: CASSDGGEQFF

J: TRBJ2-7
D: NA
V: TRBV7-2
CDR3: CASSPGTPYEQYF

J: TRBJ2-5
D: NA
V: TRBV5-1
CDR3: CASSWEGGIQETQYF

J: NA
D: NA
V: TRBV2
CDR3: CASANYQGGYEQYF

J: TRBJ1-1
D: NA
V: TRBV7-8
CDR3: CASSPRQYTEAFF

J: TRBJ2-3
D: TRBD2
V: TRBV7-8
CDR3: CASLSGGGDTQYF

J: TRBJ2-7
D: NA
V: TRBV19
CDR3: CASSTHTGLSYEQYF

J: TRBJ1-4
D: TRBD1
V: TRBV7-9
CDR3: CASSLATGIGEKLFF

J: TRBJ2-5
D: TRBD2
V: TRBV2
CDR3: CASSGAGASETQYF